This T cell receptor beta chain is drawn from a study of CD8 T cells in ankylosing spondylitis. Study-wide results and caveats: Some motif variants were previously reported in reactive arthritis synovial fluid and blood. Seemingly characteristic of ankylosing spondylitis blood was a TCR beta motif consisting of about 8 highly homologous variants. Matched synovial fluid from ankylosing spondylitis patients was reported to be enriched for disease-linked clones.

The TCR beta libraries were generated through quantitative 5'-RACE incorporating molecular barcodes. TCRdb independently ran MiXCR on the 5' RACE reads; one entry per CDR3 protein. The sample holds more than 600,000 distinct CDR3 sequences; roughly 19% are singletons and the top ten take roughly a fifth. On this clonotype itself: As yet, its antigen is unknown.

Trimming pared 3 bases from V and 7 bases from J, leaving 18 bases between. Germline V gives CDR1 DFQATT, CDR2 SNEGSKA (reference sequence). This CDR3 comprises 14 residues. The source material was blood, either unsorted or a sorted T cell fraction (not recorded which). The chain combines TRBV20-1 with TRBJ1-1; D is undetermined. This TCR was recovered from a male donor with ankylosing spondylitis. The CDR3 region is CSARDLWVADEAFF. In DNA, the CDR3 is TGCAGTGCTAGGGACCTATGGGTGGCAGATGAAGCTTTCTTT.